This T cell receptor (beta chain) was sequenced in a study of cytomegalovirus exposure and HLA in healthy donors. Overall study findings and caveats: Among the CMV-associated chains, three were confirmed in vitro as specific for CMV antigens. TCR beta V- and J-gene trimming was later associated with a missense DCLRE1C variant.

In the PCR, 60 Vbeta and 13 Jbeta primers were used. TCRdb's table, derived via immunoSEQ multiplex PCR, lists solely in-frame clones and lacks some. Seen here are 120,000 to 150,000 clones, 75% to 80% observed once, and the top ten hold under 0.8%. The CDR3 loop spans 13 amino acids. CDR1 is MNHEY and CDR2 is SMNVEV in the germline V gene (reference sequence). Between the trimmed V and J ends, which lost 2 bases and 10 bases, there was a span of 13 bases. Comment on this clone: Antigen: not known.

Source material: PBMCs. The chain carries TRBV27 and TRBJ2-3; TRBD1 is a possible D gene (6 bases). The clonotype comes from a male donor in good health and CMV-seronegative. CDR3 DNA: TGTGCCAGCAGTTTAAGAGGGGACACTTCGCAGTATTTT. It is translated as CASSLRGDTSQYF.